This T cell receptor beta chain was captured by sequencing in a study of graft-versus-host responses after intestinal transplantation. This clone was counted once. No antigen is known for it. CDR3 length: 13 residues. CDR1 and CDR2 (germline): MDHEN, SYDVKM. Trimming left V 3 bases short and J 6 bases short, with 11 bases between. TCRdb keeps only in-frame clones here, not all; method: immunoSEQ multiplex PCR. The data show roughly 36,000 clones, around 86% seen once. Study-level results: GvH clones detected in recipient marrow included some appearing first in ileum or blood.

Here the sequenced sample was PBMCs, taken about 990 days after transplant. The TCR sequence derives from a human patient who received an intestinal transplant, so some T cells may come from the graft donor. V and J are TRBV28 and TRBJ1-1; D is unclear. The CDR3, as DNA: TGTGCCAGCAGTTTCTTTCGGGGTTCTGAAGCTTTCTTT. Translated, it gives CASSFFRGSEAFF.